This T cell receptor (beta chain) emerged from a study of liver allograft versus peripheral blood T cells. As for the study in general: Transplanted-liver and recipient peripheral blood T cell receptor repertoires were compared.

TCRdb reanalysed the reads using MiXCR and keeps one entry per CDR3 protein. The data contain more than 10,000 distinct CDR3 sequences, 18% of them singletons. The CDR3 is 15 residues long. Trimming took 4 bases from V and 3 from J; bases not matched to a gene: 5. The germline V gene encodes CDR1 KGHSH and CDR2 LQKENI. By its share, this clonotype is medium-sized (0.01 to 0.1%). The receptor was derived from a human patient who had a liver transplant. Some T cells may have originated in the graft donor. The chain joins TRBV18 to TRBJ2-2, with 7 bases lining up with TRBD1. CDR3 residues: CASSLRQGDTGELFF. The DNA of the CDR3 is TGTGCCAGCTCACTAAGACAGGGTGACACCGGGGAGCTGTTTTTT.